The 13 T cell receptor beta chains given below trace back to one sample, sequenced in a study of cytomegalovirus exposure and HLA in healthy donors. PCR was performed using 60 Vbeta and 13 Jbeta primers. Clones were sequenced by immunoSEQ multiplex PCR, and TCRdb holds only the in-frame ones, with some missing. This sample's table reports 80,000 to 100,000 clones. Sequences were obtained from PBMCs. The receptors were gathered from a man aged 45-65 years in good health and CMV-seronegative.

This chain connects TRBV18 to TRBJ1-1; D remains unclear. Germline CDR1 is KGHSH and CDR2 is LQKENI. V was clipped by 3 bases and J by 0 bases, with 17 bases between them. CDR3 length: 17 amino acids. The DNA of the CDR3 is TGTGCCAGCTCACCTCACCGGGATCCGGGAATGAACACTGAAGCTTTCTTT. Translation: CASSPHRDPGMNTEAFF.

CDR3 DNA: TGCGCCAGCAGCTTGGGGGACAGGGGGGCCTACGAGCAGTACTTC. It encodes CASSLGDRGAYEQYF. The chain joins TRBV5-1 to TRBJ2-7; TRBD1 matches at 11 bases. Unmatched junction bases numbered 1, after V lost 0 bases and J lost 2 bases. The V gene's germline CDR1 is SGHRS and CDR2 YFSETQ. The length of the CDR3 is 15 residues. The complete variable domain, with remaining parts taken from reference TRBV5-1 and TRBJ2-7, reads KAGVTQTPRYLIKTRGQQVTLSCSPISGHRSVSWYQQTPGQGLQFLFEYFSETQRNKGNFPGRFSGRQFSNSRSEMNVSTLELGDSALYLCASSLGDRGAYEQYFGPGTRLTVT.

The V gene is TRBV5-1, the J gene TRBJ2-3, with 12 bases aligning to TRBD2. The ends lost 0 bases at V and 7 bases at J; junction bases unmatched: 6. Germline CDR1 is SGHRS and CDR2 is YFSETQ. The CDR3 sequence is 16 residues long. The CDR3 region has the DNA TGCGCCAGCAGCTTGGGGACTAGCGGGGATTTTAATACGCAGTATTTT. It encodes CASSLGTSGDFNTQYF.

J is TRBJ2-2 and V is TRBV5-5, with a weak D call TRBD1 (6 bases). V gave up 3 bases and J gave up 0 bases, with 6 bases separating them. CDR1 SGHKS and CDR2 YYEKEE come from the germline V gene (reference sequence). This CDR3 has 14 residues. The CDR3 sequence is CASSWTANTGELFF. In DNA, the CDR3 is TGTGCCAGCAGCTGGACAGCGAACACCGGGGAGCTGTTTTTT. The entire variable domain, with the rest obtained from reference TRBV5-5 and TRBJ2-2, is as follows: DAGVTQSPTHLIKTRGQQVTLRCSPISGHKSVSWYQQVLGQGPQFIFQYYEKEERGRGNFPDRFSARQFPNYSSELNVNALLLGDSALYLCASSWTANTGELFFGEGSRLTVL.

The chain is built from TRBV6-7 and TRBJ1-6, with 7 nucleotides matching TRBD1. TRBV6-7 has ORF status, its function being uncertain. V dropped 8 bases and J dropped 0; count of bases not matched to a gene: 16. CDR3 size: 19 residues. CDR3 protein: CASRAYRDRQSSYNSPLHF. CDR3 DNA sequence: TGTGCCAGCCGGGCCTACCGGGACAGACAAAGCTCCTATAATTCACCCCTCCACTTT.

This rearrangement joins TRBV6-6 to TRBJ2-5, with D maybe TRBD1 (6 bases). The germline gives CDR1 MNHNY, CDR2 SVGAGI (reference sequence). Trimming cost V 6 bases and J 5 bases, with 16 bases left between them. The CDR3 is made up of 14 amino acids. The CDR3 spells CASSPLGARETQYF. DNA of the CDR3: TGTGCCAGCAGCCCTCTGGGGGCGCGGGAGACCCAGTACTTC.

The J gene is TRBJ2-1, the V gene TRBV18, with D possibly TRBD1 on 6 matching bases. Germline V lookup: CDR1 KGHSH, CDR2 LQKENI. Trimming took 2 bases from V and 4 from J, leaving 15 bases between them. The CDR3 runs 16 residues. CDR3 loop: CASSPATGLGYNEQFF. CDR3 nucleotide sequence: TGTGCCAGCTCACCAGCGACAGGACTGGGGTACAATGAGCAGTTCTTC.

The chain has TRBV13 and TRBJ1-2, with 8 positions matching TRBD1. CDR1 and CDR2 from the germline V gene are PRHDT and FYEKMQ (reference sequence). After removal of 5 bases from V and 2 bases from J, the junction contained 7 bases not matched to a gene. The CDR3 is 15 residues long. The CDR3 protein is CASSEQGGNNYGYTF. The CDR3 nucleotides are TGTGCCAGCAGCGAACAGGGGGGAAACAACTATGGCTACACCTTC.

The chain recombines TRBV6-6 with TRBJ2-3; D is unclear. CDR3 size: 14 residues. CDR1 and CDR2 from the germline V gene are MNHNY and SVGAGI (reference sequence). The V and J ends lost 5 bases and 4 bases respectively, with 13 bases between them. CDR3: CASSPLNAADTQYF. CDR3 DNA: TGTGCCAGCAGTCCACTAAACGCGGCAGATACGCAGTATTTT.

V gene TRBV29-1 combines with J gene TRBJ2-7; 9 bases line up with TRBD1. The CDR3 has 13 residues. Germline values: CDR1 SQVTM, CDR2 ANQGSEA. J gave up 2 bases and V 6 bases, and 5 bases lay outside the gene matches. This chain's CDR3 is CSVPGQGTYEQYF. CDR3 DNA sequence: TGCAGCGTCCCGGGACAGGGAACCTACGAGCAGTACTTC.

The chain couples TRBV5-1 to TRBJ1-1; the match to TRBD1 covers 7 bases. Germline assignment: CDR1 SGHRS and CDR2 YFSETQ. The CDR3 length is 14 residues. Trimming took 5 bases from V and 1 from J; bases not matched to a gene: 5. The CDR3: CASRQTGTNTEAFF. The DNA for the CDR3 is TGCGCCAGCAGACAGACAGGGACGAACACTGAAGCTTTCTTT.

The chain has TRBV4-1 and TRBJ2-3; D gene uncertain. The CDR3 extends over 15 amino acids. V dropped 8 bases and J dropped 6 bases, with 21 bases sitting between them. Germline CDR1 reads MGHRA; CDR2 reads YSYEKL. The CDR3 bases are TGCGCCAGCGCCCACCAGTCCAGGTCGACCGATACGCAGTATTTT. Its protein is CASAHQSRSTDTQYF.

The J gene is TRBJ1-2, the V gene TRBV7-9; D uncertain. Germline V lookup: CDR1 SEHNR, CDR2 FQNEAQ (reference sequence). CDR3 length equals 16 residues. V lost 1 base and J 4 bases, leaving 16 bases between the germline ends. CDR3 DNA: TGTGCCAGCAGCTTAGAGTCTGCGGGGTCCGCCTATGGCTACACCTTC. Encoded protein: CASSLESAGSAYGYTF.